Included here is one T cell receptor (beta chain) sequence, with context. The data belong to a study of blood T cell repertoires in COVID-19. Background on the study: Samples taken during acute and convalescent COVID-19 were collected in the United States, Italy and Spain. Sources were T cells, B-cell-depleted T cells, or PBMCs; the material itself was cDNA or gDNA.

The CDR3 contains 12 residues. Trimming removed 4 bases from V and 2 bases from J, with 2 bases in between. The germline gives CDR1 MNHEY, CDR2 SVGAGI. In the original analysis: Reference gene primers were amplified, and this amplification served to estimate nucleated cell counts. Assay: immunoSEQ multiplex PCR; the TCRdb copy retains only in-frame clones and omits some. The D gene and trimming were derived from the DNA, and the V and J assignments and clone size from that table. The table includes 200,000 or so clones, around 85% detected once. V usage is TRBV6-5 and J usage is TRBJ2-2; D unclear. The receptor's source is a man in his 70s with active or convalescent COVID-19. Sequencing was carried out using peripheral blood. The CDR3 spells CASSLNTGELFF. CDR3 in DNA: TGTGCCAGCAGTTTAAACACCGGGGAGCTGTTTTTT.